Listed here is a single T cell receptor beta chain. This entry belongs to a study of T cell changes during pregnancy in multiple sclerosis. Only in-frame clones appear in the TCRdb table, and some are missing; sequencing was by immunoSEQ multiplex PCR. The sample holds tens of thousands of clones, 80% to 95% seen once. Trimming took 2 bases from V and 4 from J; bases not matched to a gene: 10. In germline, CDR1 is SGHTA, CDR2 FQGNSA. This CDR3 is 19 amino acids long. V is TRBV7-2 and J is TRBJ2-3; 15 nucleotides match TRBD2. This sequence originates from a female donor with multiple sclerosis, enrolled in a pregnancy study. The material was CD4+ T cells from peripheral blood mononuclear cells, obtained before pregnancy. DNA for the CDR3: TGTGCCAGCAGCTTACCCCGGACTAGCGGGAGGGCCTTCGCAGATACGCAGTATTTT. Its protein is CASSLPRTSGRAFADTQYF.